This T cell receptor (beta chain) comes out of a study of cytomegalovirus exposure and HLA in healthy donors. The PCR ran on 60 Vbeta and 13 Jbeta primers. The method was immunoSEQ multiplex PCR; TCRdb's version includes in-frame clones alone and lacks a portion of them. In the table there are about 37,000 clones, about four fifths of which are singletons. As concerns this clone: Its specificity is unknown.

Study-level points and caveats: In a later analysis, about 17,000 TCR beta sequences were associated with HLA alleles at 0.05 false discovery rate.

The length of the CDR3 is 19 residues. The germline V gene encodes CDR1 SGHVS and CDR2 FNYEAQ. V shed 2 bases, J shed 7 bases, and the junction held 14 bases outside the gene matches. The rearrangement uses TRBV7-6 and TRBJ1-4; TRBD1 matches at 12 bases. The sequence came from a woman aged 40-49 years in good health and CMV-seronegative. The material sequenced was PBMCs. The CDR3 reads CASSLYPPGQGAIGEKLFF. The CDR3, as DNA: TGTGCCAGCAGCTTATACCCCCCGGGACAGGGGGCGATAGGTGAAAAACTGTTTTTT.